The table lists the clone carrying this T cell receptor (beta chain) with many counts. This entry comes from a study of CD8 T cells in ankylosing spondylitis. The germline V gene encodes CDR1 MNHEY and CDR2 SMNVEV (reference sequence). The CDR3 extends over 15 amino acids. With 2 bases removed from V and 4 bases from J, the gap between germline ends came to 13 bases. One entry per CDR3 protein, called by TCRdb with MiXCR from the 5' RACE reads. The sample records about 130,000 distinct CDR3 sequences, around 7% being singletons. The clonotype was recovered from a male donor with ankylosing spondylitis or in good health (not recorded which). The sequenced material came from blood, either unsorted or a sorted T cell fraction (not recorded which). V gene TRBV27 combines with J gene TRBJ2-3; D possibly uses TRBD1 or TRBD2 (5 bases each). CDR3 region: CASSLLPGAADTQYF. CDR3 DNA: TGTGCCAGCAGTTTACTTCCCGGGGCGGCAGATACGCAGTATTTT.